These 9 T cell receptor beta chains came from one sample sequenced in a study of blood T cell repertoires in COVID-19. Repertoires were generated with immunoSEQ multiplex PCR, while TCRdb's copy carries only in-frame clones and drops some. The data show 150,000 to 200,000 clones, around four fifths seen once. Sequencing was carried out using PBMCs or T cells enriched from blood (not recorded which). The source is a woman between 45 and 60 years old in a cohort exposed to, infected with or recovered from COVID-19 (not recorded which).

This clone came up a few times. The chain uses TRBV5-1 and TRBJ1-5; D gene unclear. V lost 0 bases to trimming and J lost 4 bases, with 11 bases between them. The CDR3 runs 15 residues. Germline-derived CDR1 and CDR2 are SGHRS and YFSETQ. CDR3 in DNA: TGCGCCAGCAGCTTGGAATCCGGGAAAAATCAGCCCCAGCATTTT. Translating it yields CASSLESGKNQPQHF.

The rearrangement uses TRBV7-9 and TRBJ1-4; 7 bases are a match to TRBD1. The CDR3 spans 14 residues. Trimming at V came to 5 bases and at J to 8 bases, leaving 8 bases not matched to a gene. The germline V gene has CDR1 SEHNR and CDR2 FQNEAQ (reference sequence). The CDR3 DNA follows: TGTGCCAGCAGCCGCGACAGGGTAGAGGAAAAACTGTTTTTT. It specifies CASSRDRVEEKLFF.

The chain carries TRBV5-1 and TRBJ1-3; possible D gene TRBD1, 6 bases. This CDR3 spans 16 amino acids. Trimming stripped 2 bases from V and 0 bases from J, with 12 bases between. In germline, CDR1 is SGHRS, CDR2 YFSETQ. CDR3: CASSLMDSHSGNTIYF. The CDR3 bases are TGCGCCAGCAGCTTAATGGACAGCCACTCTGGAAACACCATATATTTT.

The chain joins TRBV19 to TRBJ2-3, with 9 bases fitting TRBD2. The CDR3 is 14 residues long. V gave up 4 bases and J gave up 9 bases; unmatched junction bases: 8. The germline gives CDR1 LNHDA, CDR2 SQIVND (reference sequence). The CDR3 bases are TGTGCCAGTAGTACTTGGGCTAGCGGGGAAACGCAGTATTTT. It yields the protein CASSTWASGETQYF.

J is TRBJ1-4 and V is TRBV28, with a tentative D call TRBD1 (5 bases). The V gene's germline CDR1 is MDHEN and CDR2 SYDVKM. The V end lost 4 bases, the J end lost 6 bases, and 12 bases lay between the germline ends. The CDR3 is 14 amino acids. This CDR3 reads CASSSRGGDEKLFF. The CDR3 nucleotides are TGTGCCAGCAGTTCAAGGGGAGGGGATGAAAAACTGTTTTTT.

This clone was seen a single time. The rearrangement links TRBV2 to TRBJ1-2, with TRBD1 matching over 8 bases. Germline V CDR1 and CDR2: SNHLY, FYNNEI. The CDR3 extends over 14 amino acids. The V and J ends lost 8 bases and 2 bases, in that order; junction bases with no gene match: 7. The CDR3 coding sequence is TGTGCCAGCGCAGGGACAGGCTTCAACTATGGCTACACCTTC. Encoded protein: CASAGTGFNYGYTF.

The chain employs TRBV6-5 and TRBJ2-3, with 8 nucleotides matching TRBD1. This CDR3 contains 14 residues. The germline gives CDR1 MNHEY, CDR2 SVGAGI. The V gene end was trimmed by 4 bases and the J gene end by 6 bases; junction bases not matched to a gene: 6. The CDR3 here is CASSWTGSGDTQYF. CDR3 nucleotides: TGTGCCAGCAGTTGGACAGGGTCAGGGGATACGCAGTATTTT.

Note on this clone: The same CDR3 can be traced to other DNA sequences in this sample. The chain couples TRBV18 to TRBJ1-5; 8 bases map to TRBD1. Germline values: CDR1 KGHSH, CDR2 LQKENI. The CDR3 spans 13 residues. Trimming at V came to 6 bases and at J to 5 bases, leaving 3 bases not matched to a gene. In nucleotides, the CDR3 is TGTGCCAGCTCCCTGGACAGGGATCAGCCCCAGCATTTT. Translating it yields CASSLDRDQPQHF. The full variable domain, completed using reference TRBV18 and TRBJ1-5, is NAGVMQNPRHLVRRRGQEARLRCSPMKGHSHVYWYRQLPEEGLKFMVYLQKENIIDESGMPKERFSAEFPKEGPSILRIQQVVRGDSAAYFCASSLDRDQPQHFGDGTRLSIL.

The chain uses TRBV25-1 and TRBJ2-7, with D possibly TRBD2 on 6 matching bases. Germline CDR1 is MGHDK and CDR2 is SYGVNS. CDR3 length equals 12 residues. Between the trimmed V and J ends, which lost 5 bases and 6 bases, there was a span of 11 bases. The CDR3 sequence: CASSKTSSEQYF. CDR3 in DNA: TGTGCCAGCAGTAAGACTAGTAGCGAGCAGTACTTC.